This TCR beta chain was identified during a study of STAT5B mutations in CD4+ large granular lymphocyte leukemia. Study-level findings and limits: Over 20% of private leukemic clonotypes occurred rarely in other patients' non-leukemic repertoires.

Buffy coats from healthy blood donors served as controls. The CDR3 length is 18 residues. Unmatched junction bases numbered 12, after V lost 8 bases and J lost 0 bases. In germline, CDR1 is WSHSY, CDR2 SAAADI. A remark on this clone: The antigen remains unidentified.

TCRdb's copy holds only in-frame clones and misses some; the assay was immunoSEQ multiplex PCR. The sample lists about 31,000 clones; about three quarters were seen once. The sequenced sample was CD4+ T cells from blood buffy coats. This chain links TRBV10-2 with TRBJ2-6, with 8 nucleotides matching TRBD2. This clonotype originated in a human donor in good health. The chain's CDR3 is CASALRAGATSGANVLTF. The CDR3, as DNA: TGCGCCAGCGCTTTGAGAGCGGGGGCTACCTCTGGGGCCAACGTCCTGACTTTC.